Listed here is a single TCR beta chain. The ends were cut back, 9 bases at V and 0 bases at J, with 16 bases in the middle. The CDR3 loop spans 15 amino acids. The V gene's germline CDR1 is SNHLY and CDR2 FYNNEI. The record originates from a study of T cell changes during pregnancy in multiple sclerosis. The assay was immunoSEQ multiplex PCR, and TCRdb's table has in-frame clones only and misses some. The sample carries about 80,000 clones, nearly 95% recorded once. The clonotype was recovered from a female donor in good health, enrolled as a control in a pregnancy study. V and J are TRBV2 and TRBJ2-3, with a tentative D call TRBD2 (5 bases). The input for sequencing was peripheral blood, taken in the second trimester of pregnancy. The CDR3 DNA reads as TGTGCCAGTAGGGAGACTCCTCATAGCACAGATACGCAGTATTTT. This encodes CASRETPHSTDTQYF.